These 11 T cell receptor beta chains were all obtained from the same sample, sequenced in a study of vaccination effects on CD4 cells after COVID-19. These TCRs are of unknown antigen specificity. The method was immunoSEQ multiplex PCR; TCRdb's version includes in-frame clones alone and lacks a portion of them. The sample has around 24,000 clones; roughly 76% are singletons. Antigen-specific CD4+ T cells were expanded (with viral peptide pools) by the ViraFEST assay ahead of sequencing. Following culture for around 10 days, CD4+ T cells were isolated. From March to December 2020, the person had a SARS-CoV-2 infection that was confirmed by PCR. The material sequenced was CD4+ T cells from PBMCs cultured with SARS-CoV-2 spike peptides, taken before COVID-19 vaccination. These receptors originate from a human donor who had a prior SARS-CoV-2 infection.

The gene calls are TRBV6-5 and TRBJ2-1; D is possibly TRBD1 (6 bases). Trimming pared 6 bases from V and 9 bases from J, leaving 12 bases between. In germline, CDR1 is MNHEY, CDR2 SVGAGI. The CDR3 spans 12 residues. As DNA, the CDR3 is TGTGCCAGCAGATGGGGGCCCAGTGAGCAGTTCTTC. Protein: CASRWGPSEQFF.

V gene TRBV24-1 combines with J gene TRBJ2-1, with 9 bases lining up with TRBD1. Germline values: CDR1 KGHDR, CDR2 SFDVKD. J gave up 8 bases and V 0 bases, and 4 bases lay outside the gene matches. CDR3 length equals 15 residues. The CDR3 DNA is TGTGCCACCAGTGATTTGTCGGACAGGGGTCATGAGCAGTTCTTC. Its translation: CATSDLSDRGHEQFF.

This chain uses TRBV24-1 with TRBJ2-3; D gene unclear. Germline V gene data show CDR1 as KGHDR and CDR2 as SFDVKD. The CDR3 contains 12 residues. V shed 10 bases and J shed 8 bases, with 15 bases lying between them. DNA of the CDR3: TGTGCCACTTTAATATCCCCCACTACGCAGTATTTT. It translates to CATLISPTTQYF.

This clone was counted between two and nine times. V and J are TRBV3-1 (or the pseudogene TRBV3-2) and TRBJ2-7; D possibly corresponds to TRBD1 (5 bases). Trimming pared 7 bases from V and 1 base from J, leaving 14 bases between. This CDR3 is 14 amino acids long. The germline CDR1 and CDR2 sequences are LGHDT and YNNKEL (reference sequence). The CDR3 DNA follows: TGTGCCAGCAAGCAAGGGGCCTTATCCTACGAGCAGTACTTC. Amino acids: CASKQGALSYEQYF.

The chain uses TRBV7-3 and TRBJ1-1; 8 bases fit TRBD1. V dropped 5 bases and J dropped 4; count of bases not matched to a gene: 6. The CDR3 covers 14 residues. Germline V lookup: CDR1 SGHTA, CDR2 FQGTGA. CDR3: CASSPRTGSTEAFF. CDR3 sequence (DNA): TGTGCCAGCAGCCCAAGGACAGGGAGCACTGAAGCTTTCTTT.

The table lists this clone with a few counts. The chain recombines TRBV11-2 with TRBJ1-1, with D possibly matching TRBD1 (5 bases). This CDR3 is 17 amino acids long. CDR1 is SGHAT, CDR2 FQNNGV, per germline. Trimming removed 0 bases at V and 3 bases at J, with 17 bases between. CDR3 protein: CASSLDGAGGGYTEAFF. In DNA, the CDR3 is TGTGCCAGCAGCTTAGATGGGGCCGGCGGTGGATACACTGAAGCTTTCTTT.

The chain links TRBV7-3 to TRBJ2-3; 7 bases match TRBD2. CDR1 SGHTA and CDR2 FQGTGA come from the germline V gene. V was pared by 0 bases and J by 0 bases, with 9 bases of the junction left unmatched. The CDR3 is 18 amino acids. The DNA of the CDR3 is TGTGCCAGCAGCTTAACGTTTCAGGGACTAACTAGCACAGATACGCAGTATTTT. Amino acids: CASSLTFQGLTSTDTQYF.

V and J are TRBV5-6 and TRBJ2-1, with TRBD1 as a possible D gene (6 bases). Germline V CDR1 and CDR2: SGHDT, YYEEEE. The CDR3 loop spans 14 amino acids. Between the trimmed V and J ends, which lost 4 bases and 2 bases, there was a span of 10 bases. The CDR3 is CASSVGTTYNEQFF. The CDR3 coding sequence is TGTGCCAGCAGCGTAGGGACAACCTACAATGAGCAGTTCTTC.

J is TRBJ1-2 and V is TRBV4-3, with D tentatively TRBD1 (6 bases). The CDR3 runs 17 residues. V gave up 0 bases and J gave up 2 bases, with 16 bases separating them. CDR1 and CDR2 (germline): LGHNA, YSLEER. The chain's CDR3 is CASSQDFWGTGNYGYTF. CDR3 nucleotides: TGCGCCAGCAGCCAAGATTTTTGGGGCACAGGGAACTATGGCTACACCTTC.

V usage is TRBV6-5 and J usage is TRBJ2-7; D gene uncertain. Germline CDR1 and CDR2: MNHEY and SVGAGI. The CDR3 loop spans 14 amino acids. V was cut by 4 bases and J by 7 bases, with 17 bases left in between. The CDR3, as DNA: TGTGCCAGCAGTTTAAGGTCCGGTAGGCGAGAGCAGTACTTC. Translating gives CASSLRSGRREQYF.

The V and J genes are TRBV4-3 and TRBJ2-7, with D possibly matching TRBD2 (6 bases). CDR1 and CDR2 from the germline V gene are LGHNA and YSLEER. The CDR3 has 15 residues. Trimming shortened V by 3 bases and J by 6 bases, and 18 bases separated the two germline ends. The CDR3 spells CASSQEGQASSEQYF. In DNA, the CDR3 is TGCGCCAGCAGCCAGGAGGGTCAGGCGTCCAGCGAGCAGTACTTC.